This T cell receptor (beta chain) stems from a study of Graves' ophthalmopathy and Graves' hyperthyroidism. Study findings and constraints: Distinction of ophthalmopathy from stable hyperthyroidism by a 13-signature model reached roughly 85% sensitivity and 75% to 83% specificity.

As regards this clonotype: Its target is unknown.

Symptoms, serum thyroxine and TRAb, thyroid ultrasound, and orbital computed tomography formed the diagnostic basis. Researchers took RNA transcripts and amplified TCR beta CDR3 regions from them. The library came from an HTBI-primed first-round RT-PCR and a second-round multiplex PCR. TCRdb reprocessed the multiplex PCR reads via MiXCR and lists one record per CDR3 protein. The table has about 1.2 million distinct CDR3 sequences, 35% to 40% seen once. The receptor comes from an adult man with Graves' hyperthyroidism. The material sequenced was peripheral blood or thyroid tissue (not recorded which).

CDR3 coding DNA: TGTGCCACAGGGGACTACCAGAGCGGGGAGCTGTTTTTT. This translates into CATGDYQSGELFF. The chain carries TRBV28 and TRBJ2-2; perhaps TRBD2 as D (7 bases). The CDR3 totals 13 residues. Germline CDR1 is MDHEN and CDR2 is SYDVKM. The V gene lost 10 bases and the J gene lost 7 bases, with 16 bases spanning the gap.